The 19 T cell receptor beta chains presented below share a single source sample, sequenced in a study of tumor and adjacent non-tumor tissue in lung cancer. A modified ARM-PCR protocol with three rounds of nested PCR amplified TCRbeta. TCRdb processed the multiplex PCR reads anew with MiXCR; each CDR3 protein has one entry. The table shows around 60,000 distinct CDR3 sequences, with 61% occurring only once. This sample's RNA came from whole unsorted tissue. The normal lung tissue was taken more than 3 cm from the tumor edge. The material sequenced was distant non-tumor lung tissue. Source of these receptors: a man aged 70-80 years with non-small cell lung cancer.

This clonotype was observed a few times. V is TRBV20-1 and J is TRBJ2-5, with D maybe TRBD2 (6 bases). The germline V gene has CDR1 DFQATT and CDR2 SNEGSKA (reference sequence). CDR3 length: 12 amino acids. Trimming took 6 bases from V and 6 from J, leaving 14 bases between them. CDR3 loop: CSAEAGLQTQYF. CDR3 coding DNA: TGCAGTGCCGAGGCGGGACTCCAGACCCAGTACTTC.

This chain joins TRBV11-3 and TRBJ2-1, with D possibly TRBD2 on 6 matching bases. The CDR3 runs to 15 residues. CDR1 is SGHNT, CDR2 YENEEA, per germline. V was trimmed by 5 bases and J by 6 bases, leaving 17 bases between them. CDR3 sequence reads: CASSLSGGKFNEQFF. CDR3 sequence (DNA): TGTGCCAGCAGCCTATCAGGCGGGAAGTTCAATGAGCAGTTCTTC.

This clonotype appeared many times. This rearrangement joins TRBV4-1 to TRBJ2-2, with 7 bases matching TRBD1. From germline, CDR1 is MGHRA and CDR2 YSYEKL. The trim removed 0 bases at V and 5 bases at J, leaving 6 bases unmatched. CDR3 length equals 16 residues. The CDR3 sequence: CASSQEDDRATGELFF. CDR3 sequence (DNA): TGCGCCAGCAGCCAAGAGGACGACAGGGCGACCGGGGAGCTGTTTTTT.

In this sample, this clonotype turned up many times. The CDR3 loop reads CASGRGTGFGQQYF. The CDR3 bases are TGTGCCAGCGGTCGGGGGACAGGCTTCGGACAGCAGTACTTC. The chain combines TRBV6-5 with TRBJ2-7; 8 bases fit TRBD1. CDR3 length: 14 residues. Trimming cost V 8 bases and J 8 bases; bases outside gene matches: 14. Germline loops: CDR1 MNHEY, CDR2 SVGAGI.

A note on this clonotype: This may be a read error, as it is one base from a much larger clone. The rearrangement uses TRBV6-2 or TRBV6-3 and TRBJ2-2; 9 bases are a match to TRBD2. After removal of 8 bases from V and 0 bases from J, the junction contained 1 base not matched to a gene. Germline values: CDR1 MNHEY, CDR2 SVGEGT. The CDR3 consists of 14 residues. The CDR3 here is CASAGGANTGELFF. CDR3 coding DNA: TGTGCCAGCGCGGGGGGGGCGAACACCGGGGAGCTGTTTTTT.

This clonotype has a count of ten or more. CDR3 coding DNA: TGTGCCAGCAGTTCGCCTAGCCGGGACACCGGGGAGCTGTTTTTT. Residues: CASSSPSRDTGELFF. The rearrangement links TRBV6-6 to TRBJ2-2; D perhaps matches TRBD2 (5 bases). The germline V gene has CDR1 MNHNY and CDR2 SVGAGI (reference sequence). The CDR3 is made up of 15 amino acids. V lost 4 bases and J lost 3, with 12 bases in between.

A word on this clonotype: This clone may be a read error of a much larger clone one base away. The gene calls are TRBV13 and TRBJ1-2; unclear D gene. Germline CDR1 PRHDT, CDR2 FYEKMQ (reference sequence). This CDR3 contains 18 residues. The CDR3 DNA is TGTGCCAGCAGCTTAGGGCAGCTCCTCCAGGTTCTTAACTTTGGCTACACCTTC. The encoded protein is CASSLGQLLQVLNFGYTF.

This clonotype was recorded at least ten times. The chain links TRBV5-1 to TRBJ2-7; 13 nucleotides line up with TRBD2. The junction had 3 bases not matched to a gene; V was cut back by 3 bases and J by 3 bases. The germline CDR1 and CDR2 sequences are SGHRS and YFSETQ. This CDR3 has 15 residues. The CDR3 DNA reads TGCGCCAGCAGCTCGGGACTAGCGGGACACTACGAGCAGTACTTC. It translates to CASSSGLAGHYEQYF.

This clonotype has a count of ten or more. The J gene is TRBJ1-6, the V gene TRBV10-2, with 7 nucleotides matching TRBD1. V lost 5 bases, J lost 9 bases, and 7 bases stayed unmatched. CDR3 size: 14 residues. Germline V lookup: CDR1 WSHSY, CDR2 SAAADI. In nucleotides, the CDR3 is TGCGCCAGCAGTAGACAGGGTGCCGGTTCACCCCTCCACTTT. Amino acids: CASSRQGAGSPLHF.

With respect to this clonotype: The CDR3 carries no conserved terminal phenylalanine or tryptophan, so it likely arises from a read error. This rearrangement joins TRBV11-2 to TRBJ2-2; 7 bases fit TRBD2. The CDR3 runs 16 residues. The germline gives CDR1 SGHAT, CDR2 FQNNGV. CDR3 sequence: CASSLDRLASGGELFY. CDR3 DNA sequence: TGCGCCAGCAGCTTAGATCGACTAGCCTCGGGCGGGGAGCTGTTTTAT.

As to this clonotype: Since a much larger clone is just one base distant, this may be a read error. Given the absence of the conserved phenylalanine or tryptophan at the CDR3 end, a read error is likely. The V call is TRBV5-5, the J call TRBJ1-2; perhaps TRBD1 as D (5 bases). Germline assignment: CDR1 SGHKS and CDR2 YYEKEE (reference sequence). Trimming removed 0 bases from V and 5 bases from J, with 11 bases in between. CDR3 length: 14 amino acids. CDR3 nucleotide sequence: TGTGCCAGCAGCTTGGTGTCGGGGGTGTATGGCTACACCCTC. It specifies CASSLVSGVYGYTL.

For this clonotype: A much larger clone differs from this one at a single base, so this may be a read error. The genes are TRBV20-1 and TRBJ1-1; the D is unclear. Trimming took off 3 bases at V and 3 bases at J, with 8 bases between the two ends. CDR1 and CDR2 from the germline V gene are DFQATT and SNEGSKA (reference sequence). CDR3 size: 12 residues. The CDR3 DNA reads TGCAGTGCTAGTGTAATGGACACTGAAGCTTTCTTT. The encoded protein is CSASVMDTEAFF.

This clonotype was observed many times. The V gene is TRBV12-3 or TRBV12-4, the J gene TRBJ2-2; 9 bases are a match to TRBD2. This CDR3 contains 16 residues. Trimming removed 5 bases from V and 6 bases from J; junction bases left unmatched: 10. This CDR3 reads CASSPLAGGLSGELFF. Here the CDR3 DNA reads TGTGCCAGCAGTCCCTTGGCGGGGGGGTTATCCGGGGAGCTGTTTTTT.

On this clonotype itself: A read error may account for a junction end that differs from germline. V is TRBV20-1 and J is TRBJ2-5; D assignment may be TRBD1 or TRBD2 (5 bases each). Germline values: CDR1 DFQATT, CDR2 SNEGSKA (reference sequence). CDR3 length equals 15 residues. CDR3 region: CSTRDGASPQETQYF. The CDR3 DNA reads TGTAGTACTAGAGATGGGGCGAGCCCTCAAGAGACCCAGTACTTC.

Remarks on this clonotype: A junction end diverges from the germline sequence, so it may reflect a read error. The V gene is TRBV30, the J gene TRBJ1-2; D gene unclear. The CDR3 runs 13 residues. CDR1 is GTSNPN, CDR2 SVGIG, per germline (reference sequence). The CDR3 DNA reads TGTGCCTGGAGTAATGACCGAAACTATGGCTACTCCTTC. It encodes CAWSNDRNYGYSF.

The sample holds many counts of this clonotype. The J gene is TRBJ2-2, the V gene TRBV6-1; D gene ambiguous. The CDR3 totals 10 residues. Trimming pared 4 bases from V and 9 bases from J, leaving 3 bases between. From germline, CDR1 is MNHNS and CDR2 SASEGT. The chain's CDR3 is CASSGRELFF. CDR3 in DNA: TGTGCCAGCAGTGGGCGGGAGCTGTTTTTT.

This clonotype was seen ten or more times. In nucleotides, the CDR3 is TGTGCCAGCAGCCTAGGATGGGGGTGGATTGATCAGCCCCAGCATTTT. Translated: CASSLGWGWIDQPQHF. This chain connects TRBV16 to TRBJ1-5, with D maybe TRBD1 (5 bases). The CDR3 spans 16 residues. V was clipped by 4 bases and J by 5 bases, with 18 bases between them. CDR1 is KGHSY and CDR2 is FQNENV in the germline V gene.

This clonotype was picked up a small number of times. Since a much larger clone is just one base distant, this may be a read error. The J gene is TRBJ1-1, the V gene TRBV6-1; 7 positions agree with TRBD1. The germline V gene encodes CDR1 MNHNS and CDR2 SASEGT. The CDR3 contains 15 residues. Trimming cost V 7 bases and J 4 bases; bases outside gene matches: 12. The CDR3 loop reads CASILTGTACTEAFF. The CDR3 DNA follows: TGTGCCAGCATTCTAACCGGGACAGCCTGCACTGAAGCTTTCTTT.

In its sample, this clonotype was seen once. The chain combines TRBV5-5 with TRBJ1-5; D unclear. V lost 6 bases and J lost 6, with 13 bases in between. Per germline, CDR1 SGHKS and CDR2 YYEKEE (reference sequence). CDR3 length: 13 amino acids. CDR3 region: CASIITRFQPQHF. In nucleotides, the CDR3 is TGTGCCAGCATTATCACAAGGTTTCAGCCCCAGCATTTT.